The present TCR beta chain was sequenced within a study of Graves' ophthalmopathy and Graves' hyperthyroidism. The study's findings and limits: In separating ophthalmopathy from stable hyperthyroidism, a 13-signature model achieved around 85% sensitivity and nearly 84% specificity.

The TCR beta CDR3 regions underwent amplification from RNA transcripts. In the first round, RT-PCR was carried out with HTBI primers, and a multiplex PCR formed the second round. A single record per CDR3 protein comes from TCRdb applying MiXCR to the multiplex PCR reads. Of 170,000 or so distinct CDR3 sequences in the sample, more than 30% were seen once. Clinical symptoms and serum thyroxine were used for diagnosis; TRAb, thyroid ultrasound and orbital computed tomography were also relied on. This clonotype was seen repeatedly, ten times or more. Its specificity is not known. The clonotype originates from a woman aged 40 to 49 with Graves' ophthalmopathy. The sample taken for sequencing was peripheral blood.

As DNA, the CDR3 is TGCAGTGCTAGAGATCGACAGCTTAGCAATCAGCCCCAGCATTTT. Encoded protein: CSARDRQLSNQPQHF. The chain has TRBV20-1 and TRBJ1-5, with a possible D match to TRBD1 (5 bases). The ends were cut back, 0 bases at V and 0 bases at J, with 9 bases in the middle. CDR1 and CDR2 (germline): DFQATT, SNEGSKA (reference sequence). This CDR3 spans 15 amino acids.